This TCR beta chain appears in the sequencing data of a study of blood T cells in healthy people across ages. Germline V gene sequence: CDR1 SGHTA, CDR2 FQGNSA. The V and J ends lost 0 bases and 13 bases, in that order; junction bases with no gene match: 9. The CDR3 has 14 residues. Study-level findings and limits: A strong correlation was seen between TCR beta diversity and naive T cell percentage.

With regard to this clonotype: No antigen is known for it.

Next came a second PCR, run for about 7 to 12 cycles, which used a sample-barcoded 5' primer along with a J-beta primer mix. In TCRdb, the 5' RACE reads were re-called with MiXCR into one record per CDR3 protein. The sample holds around 1,900,000 distinct CDR3 sequences, roughly 43% seen once. This clonotype was sampled from a human donor in good health. The specimen sequenced was blood. The J gene is TRBJ2-3, the V gene TRBV7-2; TRBD2 matches at 8 bases. CDR3 region: CASSLAAVAGSEYF. The DNA for the CDR3 is TGTGCCAGCAGCTTAGCCGCAGTAGCGGGGTCAGAGTATTTT.